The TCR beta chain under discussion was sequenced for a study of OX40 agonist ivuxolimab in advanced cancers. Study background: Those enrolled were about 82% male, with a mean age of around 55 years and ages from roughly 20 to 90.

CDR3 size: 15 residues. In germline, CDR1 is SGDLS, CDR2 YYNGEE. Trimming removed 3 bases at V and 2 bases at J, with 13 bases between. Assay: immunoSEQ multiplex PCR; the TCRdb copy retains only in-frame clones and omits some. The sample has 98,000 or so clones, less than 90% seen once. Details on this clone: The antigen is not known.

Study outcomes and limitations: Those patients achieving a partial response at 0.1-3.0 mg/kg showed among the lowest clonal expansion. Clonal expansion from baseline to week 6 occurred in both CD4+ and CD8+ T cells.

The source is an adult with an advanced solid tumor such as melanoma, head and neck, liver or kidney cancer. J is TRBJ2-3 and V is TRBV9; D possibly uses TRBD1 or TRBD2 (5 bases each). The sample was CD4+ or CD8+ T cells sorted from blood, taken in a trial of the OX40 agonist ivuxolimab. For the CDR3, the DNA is TGTGCCAGCAGCGGGGGGTCCGGGAACACAGATACGCAGTATTTT. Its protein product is CASSGGSGNTDTQYF.